Below, 22 T cell receptor beta chains from the same sample are listed, as sequenced in a study of Graves' ophthalmopathy and Graves' hyperthyroidism (dated by TCRdb to the late 2010s). TCRdb lists the instrument as Illumina HiSeq 2000. For repertoire sequencing, TCR beta CDR3 regions were amplified from RNA transcripts. HTBI primers and the Qiagen OneStep RT-PCR kit were used in a first-round RT-PCR, which was followed by a second-round multiplex PCR, size selection and purification. TCRdb redid the processing of the public reads, applying fastp at Q25 and MiXCR, and retained in-frame beta chains. Rows matching on CDR3 protein sequence are summarized as one entry with the most common DNA and genes. The sample table shows roughly 600,000 distinct CDR3 sequences, and about two fifths are seen once. The top ten hold around 4% of the sample. Sequencing used peripheral blood or thyroid tissue (not recorded which). The receptors stem from an adult man with Graves' hyperthyroidism.

This clonotype appeared many times. The J gene is TRBJ1-2, the V gene TRBV15; tentative D call: TRBD1 (6 bases). CDR3 size: 12 residues. V lost 5 bases to trimming and J lost 7 bases, with 11 bases between them. CDR1 and CDR2 from the germline V gene are LNHNV and YYDKDF (reference sequence). The CDR3 reads CATSEGGFGYTF. CDR3 in DNA: TGTGCCACCAGCGAAGGGGGGTTTGGCTACACCTTC.

This clonotype has a count of ten or more. The chain has TRBV12-3 or TRBV12-4 and TRBJ1-1, with a possible D match to TRBD1 (5 bases). Trimming pared 3 bases from V and 5 bases from J, leaving 13 bases between. The CDR3 is 14 amino acids. In DNA form, the CDR3 reads TGTGCCAGCAGTTTCGGGGGTAGGGGTACTGAAGCTTTCTTT. It yields the protein CASSFGGRGTEAFF.

The table lists this clonotype with many counts. The gene calls are TRBV2 and TRBJ1-2; no reliable D call. Between the trimmed V and J ends, which lost 7 bases and 4 bases, there was a span of 10 bases. Germline lookup yields CDR1 SNHLY and CDR2 FYNNEI. The CDR3 spans 12 residues. For the CDR3, the DNA is TGTGCCAGCAAGGAAGATAGCTATGGCTACACCTTC. Translated: CASKEDSYGYTF.

On this clonotype itself: One junction end disagrees with the germline gene, perhaps due to a read error. The chain uses TRBV6-1 and TRBJ2-3; D is possibly TRBD2 (6 bases). Germline values: CDR1 MNHNS, CDR2 SASEGT. The CDR3 contains 16 residues. The CDR3 DNA is TGTGCCAGCTGTGAAACTAGCATTTTTGGCACAGATACGCAGTATTTT. This translates into CASCETSIFGTDTQYF.

This clonotype was seen only once. The CDR3 DNA sequence: TGTGCCTTCCCTGGACAGGGCCGCCACGAGCAGTACTTC. This encodes CAFPGQGRHEQYF. The chain links TRBV24-1 to TRBJ2-7; TRBD1 matches 8 bases. The CDR3 totals 13 residues. CDR1 and CDR2 from the germline V gene are KGHDR and SFDVKD. V trimming: 12 bases; J trimming: 5 bases; junction bases outside the gene matches: 11.

The chain employs TRBV20-1 and TRBJ1-1, with no clear D. V shed 3 bases and J shed 6 bases, with 14 bases lying between them. The CDR3 sequence is 13 residues long. CDR1 DFQATT and CDR2 SNEGSKA come from the germline V gene (reference sequence). CDR3: CSARGRIQAEAFF. CDR3 bases: TGCAGTGCTAGGGGCAGGATCCAGGCTGAAGCTTTCTTT.

This clonotype was seen just once. A read error may produce the germline difference seen at one junction end. This chain links TRBV6-4 with TRBJ1-6, with 9 bases fitting TRBD1. The CDR3 contains 14 residues. Germline V gives CDR1 MRHNA, CDR2 SNTAGT. CDR3 bases: TGCGCCGGCAGAGACAGGGGGGACGGTTCACCCCTCCACTTT. Its translation: CAGRDRGDGSPLHF.

V usage is TRBV30 and J usage is TRBJ1-2, with 7 bases matching TRBD1. From germline, CDR1 is GTSNPN and CDR2 SVGIG (reference sequence). The CDR3 runs 14 residues. With V trimmed by 5 bases and J by 4 bases, 10 bases remained unmatched. Here the CDR3 reads CAWGPQGHGYGYTF. The CDR3 DNA reads TGTGCCTGGGGTCCACAGGGGCATGGCTATGGCTACACCTTC. The variable domain in full, completed from reference TRBV30 and TRBJ1-2, reads SQTIHQWPATLVQPVGSPLSLECTVEGTSNPNLYWYRQAAGRGLQLLFYSVGIGQISSEVPQNLSASRPQDRQFILSSKKLLLSDSGFYLCAWGPQGHGYGYTFGSGTRLTVV.

The J gene is TRBJ2-7, the V gene TRBV6-1; D call uncertain. Between the trimmed V and J ends, which lost 2 bases and 4 bases, there was a span of 15 bases. The CDR3 is 15 residues long. Germline V CDR1 and CDR2: MNHNS, SASEGT. The CDR3, as DNA: TGTGCCAGCAGTGAAACCGCCAAGGGAACGTACGAGCAGTACTTC. Translated: CASSETAKGTYEQYF.

There are a few counts of this clonotype. This chain connects TRBV30 to TRBJ2-6; D gene uncertain. V lost 1 base and J 0 bases, leaving 4 bases between the germline ends. Germline values: CDR1 GTSNPN, CDR2 SVGIG (reference sequence). This CDR3 region has 14 residues. The chain's CDR3 is CAWSEHSGANVLTF. The CDR3 nucleotides read TGTGCCTGGAGTGAGCACTCTGGGGCCAACGTCCTGACTTTC.

This clonotype was seen only a few times. This rearrangement joins TRBV7-2 to TRBJ2-2; 8 positions agree with TRBD2. Trimming removed 2 bases from V and 9 bases from J; junction bases left unmatched: 14. This CDR3 spans 17 amino acids. From germline, CDR1 is SGHTA and CDR2 FQGNSA. The CDR3 loop reads CASSLTGGGINFRELFF. DNA for the CDR3: TGTGCCAGCAGCTTAACGGGCGGGGGGATTAATTTCCGGGAGCTGTTTTTT.

Notes on this clonotype: This may stem from a read error, because a much larger clone lies one nucleotide away. This CDR3 fails to terminate in the conserved phenylalanine or tryptophan, so it likely reflects a read error. The chain uses TRBV29-1 and TRBJ1-3, with unresolved D. This CDR3 comprises 13 residues. With 1 base removed from V and 0 bases from J, the gap between germline ends came to 4 bases. CDR1 is SQVTM, CDR2 ANQGSEA, per germline. CDR3 bases: TGCAGCGTTGAAGTTAACTCTGGAAACACCATATATCTT. Protein sequence: CSVEVNSGNTIYL.

This chain links TRBV20-1 with TRBJ2-3, with 7 nucleotides matching TRBD2. Germline-derived CDR1 and CDR2 are DFQATT and SNEGSKA (reference sequence). This CDR3 is built from 15 residues. V shed 1 base, J shed 6 bases, and the junction held 10 bases outside the gene matches. This CDR3 reads CSARGGGEGQDTQYF. The CDR3, as DNA: TGCAGTGCTAGAGGTGGGGGGGAGGGCCAGGATACGCAGTATTTT.

V and J are TRBV5-1 and TRBJ1-1; weak D call: TRBD1 (5 bases). Germline V gene data show CDR1 as SGHRS and CDR2 as YFSETQ. CDR3 length equals 14 residues. V dropped 8 bases and J dropped 1 base, with 15 bases sitting between them. As DNA, the CDR3 is TGCGCCAGTTACAAAACCGGACAGAACACTGAAGCTTTCTTT. Its translation: CASYKTGQNTEAFF.

The chain combines TRBV25-1 with TRBJ2-6; TRBD2 matches at 9 bases. Germline V gene sequence: CDR1 MGHDK, CDR2 SYGVNS. The CDR3 spans 17 residues. V lost 5 bases to trimming and J lost 3 bases; unmatched junction nucleotides: 8. The CDR3 region is CASSILSGRGGANVLTF. The CDR3 nucleotides are TGTGCCAGCAGTATACTTAGCGGGAGAGGTGGGGCCAACGTCCTGACTTTC.

There are a few counts of this clonotype. The V call is TRBV9, the J call TRBJ2-5; D gene unclear. Germline CDR1 and CDR2: SGDLS and YYNGEE. This CDR3 spans 13 amino acids. Trimming pared 0 bases from V and 5 bases from J, leaving 8 bases between. The CDR3 sequence: CASSVAGMETQYF. CDR3 in DNA: TGTGCCAGCAGCGTAGCTGGGATGGAGACCCAGTACTTC. Complete variable domain (other parts from reference TRBV9 and TRBJ2-5): DSGVTQTPKHLITATGQRVTLRCSPRSGDLSVYWYQQSLDQGLQFLIQYYNGEERAKGNILERFSAQQFPDLHSELNLSSLELGDSALYFCASSVAGMETQYFGPGTRLLVL.

This clonotype was observed many times. The CDR3 here is CASSENGILEKLFF. CDR3 sequence (DNA): TGTGCCAGCAGTGAAAACGGGATCCTGGAAAAACTGTTTTTT. The J gene is TRBJ1-4, the V gene TRBV6-5; D is unresolved. The CDR3 length is 14 residues. V lost 5 bases and J 8 bases, leaving 15 bases between the germline ends. Germline values: CDR1 MNHEY, CDR2 SVGAGI.

The chain links TRBV15 to TRBJ1-1, with D tentatively TRBD1 (6 bases). The V and J ends lost 1 base and 5 bases respectively, with 23 bases between them. The CDR3 runs to 18 residues. From germline, CDR1 is LNHNV and CDR2 YYDKDF (reference sequence). CDR3 sequence: CATSRGGGGAIYLTEAFF. The DNA for the CDR3 is TGTGCCACCAGCAGAGGGGGGGGGGGGGCGATCTACCTAACTGAAGCTTTCTTT. Filled out from reference TRBV15 and TRBJ1-1, the complete variable domain reads DAMVIQNPRYQVTQFGKPVTLSCSQTLNHNVMYWYQQKSSQAPKLLFHYYDKDFNNEADTPDNFQSRRPNTSFCFLDIRSPGLGDTAMYLCATSRGGGGAIYLTEAFFGQGTRLTVV.

This chain links TRBV7-2 with TRBJ2-5; 9 bases are a match to TRBD2. The CDR3 extends over 14 amino acids. Germline trimming cut 7 bases from V and 2 bases from J; bases unmatched to any gene: 5. Per germline, CDR1 SGHTA and CDR2 FQGNSA. CDR3 DNA: TGTGCCAGCACCAGGGCGGGGGGGCAAGAGACCCAGTACTTC. Amino acid sequence: CASTRAGGQETQYF. The full variable domain, rest sourced from reference TRBV7-2 and TRBJ2-5, is GAGVSQSPSNKVTEKGKDVELRCDPISGHTALYWYRQSLGQGLEFLIYFQGNSAPDKSGLPSDRFSAERTGGSVSTLTIQRTQQEDSAVYLCASTRAGGQETQYFGPGTRLLVL.

The CDR3 region is CASSLAMGLQGMNTEAFF. For the CDR3, the DNA is TGTGCCAGCAGTTTAGCGATGGGCCTCCAGGGGATGAACACTGAAGCTTTCTTT. The chain carries TRBV12-3 or TRBV12-4 and TRBJ1-1; TRBD1 is a possible D gene (6 bases). The CDR3 contains 18 residues. The V end was cut by 0 bases, the J end by 0 bases, with 17 bases between.

V is TRBV7-2 and J is TRBJ2-5; 8 bases fit TRBD1. The CDR3 length is 12 residues. From germline, CDR1 is SGHTA and CDR2 FQGNSA. J was trimmed by 2 bases and V by 10 bases; bases with no gene match: 3. CDR3 amino acids: CATGQGQETQYF. The CDR3 DNA follows: TGTGCCACTGGACAGGGACAAGAGACCCAGTACTTC.

Many counts were recorded for this clonotype. The gene calls are TRBV7-8 and TRBJ1-1; the match to TRBD1 covers 7 bases. CDR1 is SGHVS, CDR2 FQNEAQ, per germline. The CDR3 length is 18 residues. The trim removed 2 bases at V and 1 base at J, leaving 13 bases unmatched. CDR3 DNA sequence: TGTGCCAGCAGCTTAAGGAATTTTGGGGGACAGTCGAACACTGAAGCTTTCTTT. Translated, it gives CASSLRNFGGQSNTEAFF.